This entry describes one T cell receptor (beta chain). The antigen remains unidentified. The sample comes from a study of T cell responses to AZD1222 COVID-19 vaccine. General observations from the study: Sampling captured repertoires only after the peak T cell response.

The V and J ends lost 5 bases and 0 bases respectively, with 18 bases between them. Germline CDR1 MDHEN, CDR2 SYDVKM. There are 17 residues in the CDR3. The method was immunoSEQ multiplex PCR; TCRdb's version includes in-frame clones alone and lacks a portion of them. The sample shows around 120,000 clones, 70% to 90% of them seen only once. This sequence originates from an adult in good health. The chain links TRBV28 to TRBJ2-3; tentative D call: TRBD1 (6 bases). Sequences were derived from peripheral blood, sampled on day 0 of MenACWY control vaccination. This chain's CDR3 is CASSPHSNRASTDTQYF. CDR3 coding DNA: TGTGCCAGCAGTCCACACAGCAACAGGGCTAGCACAGATACGCAGTATTTT.